A single sample gave rise to the 22 T cell receptor beta chains below, sequenced in a study of cytomegalovirus exposure and HLA in healthy donors. PCR primers comprised 60 Vbeta and 13 Jbeta primers. Libraries were prepared by immunoSEQ multiplex PCR; TCRdb keeps only in-frame clonotypes and omits some of them. The sample has 150,000 to 200,000 clones; around 80% are singletons. Sequences were obtained from PBMCs. The receptors were gathered from a woman in her 40s in good health and CMV-seropositive.

The J gene is TRBJ1-2, the V gene TRBV7-2; D unclear. The CDR3 covers 12 residues. The germline V and J ends were trimmed by 8 bases and 6 bases, with 13 bases remaining between them. Germline CDR1 reads SGHTA; CDR2 reads FQGNSA. The CDR3 bases are TGTGCCAGCGCCAAAGGCCGGGATGGCTACACCTTC. Translating it yields CASAKGRDGYTF.

V is TRBV5-5 and J is TRBJ1-4; D might be TRBD1 (6 bases). The CDR3 spans 17 residues. V shed 4 bases and J shed 8 bases, with 24 bases lying between them. Germline V gene sequence: CDR1 SGHKS, CDR2 YYEKEE (reference sequence). The CDR3 spells CASSPRTARYREEKLFF. The CDR3 DNA sequence: TGTGCCAGCAGCCCAAGGACAGCCCGTTATAGAGAGGAAAAACTGTTTTTT.

The rearrangement joins TRBV7-3 to TRBJ2-5; D perhaps matches TRBD1 (5 bases). The CDR3 covers 15 residues. V dropped 2 bases and J dropped 0 bases, with 10 bases sitting between them. CDR1 is SGHTA, CDR2 FQGTGA, per germline. CDR3 in amino acids: CASSLLAGHQETQYF. The CDR3 nucleotides read TGTGCCAGCAGCTTACTGGCAGGGCACCAAGAGACCCAGTACTTC.

The rearrangement links TRBV11-2 to TRBJ2-7; 8 nucleotides match TRBD2. The CDR3 extends over 15 amino acids. V was pared by 1 base and J by 4 bases, with 6 bases of the junction left unmatched. Germline-derived CDR1 and CDR2 are SGHAT and FQNNGV. Written as DNA, the CDR3 is TGTGCCAGCAGCTTAGGGTTGCGGGAGGTTTACGAGCAGTACTTC. Encoded protein: CASSLGLREVYEQYF.

V gene TRBV4-1 combines with J gene TRBJ2-5; the match to TRBD1 covers 10 bases. J lost 5 bases, V lost 5 bases, and 8 bases had no gene match. Per the germline V gene, CDR1 is MGHRA and CDR2 is YSYEKL. The length of the CDR3 is 15 residues. This chain's CDR3 is CASSFRTGGEETQYF. The CDR3 nucleotides are TGCGCCAGCAGCTTTCGGACAGGGGGGGAGGAGACCCAGTACTTC.

This clone was detected a few times. CDR3 residues: CASSLETSGSTGELFF. CDR3 nucleotide sequence: TGTGCCAGCAGCCTCGAGACTAGCGGGAGTACCGGGGAGCTGTTTTTT. The chain carries TRBV7-9 and TRBJ2-2; 12 positions match TRBD2. V shed 5 bases, J shed 5 bases, and the junction held 6 bases outside the gene matches. The CDR3 spans 16 residues. Germline lookup yields CDR1 SEHNR and CDR2 FQNEAQ (reference sequence).

This clone was detected only once. The gene calls are TRBV2 and TRBJ2-3; D unclear. The CDR3 contains 15 residues. V was pared by 3 bases and J by 0 bases, with 10 bases between. Germline CDR1 SNHLY, CDR2 FYNNEI. The CDR3: CASSDSGPSTDTQYF. The DNA for the CDR3 is TGTGCCAGCAGTGATAGTGGGCCGAGCACAGATACGCAGTATTTT.

The rearrangement links TRBV7-6 to TRBJ2-2, with 7 bases that match TRBD2. Germline loops: CDR1 SGHVS, CDR2 FNYEAQ. This CDR3 contains 17 residues. V trimming: 0 bases; J trimming: 4 bases; junction bases outside the gene matches: 8. The DNA for the CDR3 is TGTGCCAGCAGCTTAGCCCGGCCCGGGGGGAGCACCGGGGAGCTGTTTTTT. Translated, it gives CASSLARPGGSTGELFF.

The J gene is TRBJ2-2, the V gene TRBV19, with 9 bases lining up with TRBD2. Per germline, CDR1 LNHDA and CDR2 SQIVND (reference sequence). This CDR3 region has 16 residues. After removal of 2 bases from V and 6 bases from J, the junction contained 7 bases not matched to a gene. CDR3 coding DNA: TGTGCCAGTAGTATAAATAGCGGGAGCCAATCCGGGGAGCTGTTTTTT. Translating it yields CASSINSGSQSGELFF. The full variable domain, with the rest looked up from reference TRBV19 and TRBJ2-2, is DGGITQSPKYLFRKEGQNVTLSCEQNLNHDAMYWYRQDPGQGLRLIYYSQIVNDFQKGDIAEGYSVSREKKESFPLTVTSAQKNPTAFYLCASSINSGSQSGELFFGEGSRLTVL.

The chain recombines TRBV28 with TRBJ2-2; tentatively, D is TRBD1 (5 bases). Trimming took off 8 bases at V and 0 bases at J, with 16 bases between the two ends. This CDR3 contains 16 residues. Germline CDR1 is MDHEN and CDR2 is SYDVKM. CDR3 residues: CASRFREAANTGELFF. As DNA, the CDR3 is TGTGCCAGCCGCTTCAGGGAAGCCGCGAACACCGGGGAGCTGTTTTTT.

Only a few counts were recorded for this clone. This sequence joins TRBV2 and TRBJ1-2, with TRBD1 as a possible D gene (6 bases). This CDR3 has 13 residues. V lost 6 bases and J lost 8, with 16 bases in between. Germline lookup yields CDR1 SNHLY and CDR2 FYNNEI. CDR3 loop: CASSSLQGRGYTF. The CDR3 nucleotides read TGTGCCAGCAGCAGCCTCCAGGGGCGGGGCTACACCTTC.

The V gene is TRBV7-3, the J gene TRBJ2-3; 7 positions agree with TRBD1. This CDR3 contains 14 residues. Trimming at V came to 5 bases and at J to 5 bases, leaving 7 bases not matched to a gene. Germline CDR1 reads SGHTA; CDR2 reads FQGTGA. CDR3 in amino acids: CASSRQGAGDTQYF. In nucleotides, the CDR3 is TGTGCCAGCAGCCGACAGGGAGCAGGAGATACGCAGTATTTT.

The rearrangement joins TRBV7-2 to TRBJ1-4; D unclear. The CDR3 is 14 residues long. The V gene's germline CDR1 is SGHTA and CDR2 FQGNSA. Trimming left V 2 bases short and J 3 bases short, with 7 bases between. This CDR3 is CASSLTGPNEKLFF. CDR3 DNA: TGTGCCAGCAGCTTAACGGGTCCTAATGAAAAACTGTTTTTT.

The rearrangement uses TRBV6-6 and TRBJ1-1; D is undetermined. CDR3 length: 12 residues. The V gene lost 2 bases and the J gene lost 4 bases, with 5 bases spanning the gap. Per the germline V gene, CDR1 is MNHNY and CDR2 is SVGAGI (reference sequence). The CDR3 DNA sequence: TGTGCCAGCAGTTACGGGAGCACTGAAGCTTTCTTT. Its protein is CASSYGSTEAFF.

This rearrangement joins TRBV2 to TRBJ1-5; TRBD1 matches at 8 bases. From germline, CDR1 is SNHLY and CDR2 FYNNEI. V dropped 3 bases and J dropped 1; count of bases not matched to a gene: 8. The CDR3 totals 17 residues. This CDR3 reads CASSETGAPMSNQPQHF. DNA of the CDR3: TGTGCCAGCAGTGAGACAGGGGCCCCCATGAGCAATCAGCCCCAGCATTTT. The whole variable domain, filled in from reference TRBV2 and TRBJ1-5, reads EPEVTQTPSHQVTQMGQEVILRCVPISNHLYFYWYRQILGQKVEFLVSFYNNEISEKSEIFDDQFSVERPDGSNFTLKIRSTKLEDSAMYFCASSETGAPMSNQPQHFGDGTRLSIL.

This clone was recorded a few times. The chain uses TRBV5-1 and TRBJ2-2, with no clear D. The germline CDR1 and CDR2 sequences are SGHRS and YFSETQ. This CDR3 spans 13 amino acids. Trimming pared 1 base from V and 2 bases from J, leaving 3 bases between. This CDR3 reads CASSLLNTGELFF. The CDR3 DNA reads as TGCGCCAGCAGCTTGCTAAACACCGGGGAGCTGTTTTTT. Full variable domain (missing parts from reference TRBV5-1 and TRBJ2-2): KAGVTQTPRYLIKTRGQQVTLSCSPISGHRSVSWYQQTPGQGLQFLFEYFSETQRNKGNFPGRFSGRQFSNSRSEMNVSTLELGDSALYLCASSLLNTGELFFGEGSRLTVL.

The chain carries TRBV5-1 and TRBJ1-6; no clear D. Germline V gene data show CDR1 as SGHRS and CDR2 as YFSETQ. V lost 0 bases and J 9 bases, leaving 13 bases between the germline ends. This CDR3 has 15 amino acids. CDR3 amino acids: CASSLASPQSSPLHF. The CDR3 DNA follows: TGCGCCAGCAGCTTGGCCTCCCCCCAGTCTTCACCCCTCCACTTT.

This sequence joins TRBV4-2 and TRBJ2-2; D remains ambiguous. This CDR3 has 15 amino acids. Deletions cut 4 bases from V and 7 bases from J, with 16 bases between. Germline-derived CDR1 and CDR2 are LGHNA and YNFKEQ. The CDR3 region has the DNA TGTGCCAGCAGCCCCTCAGTCGGAGCAATCGGGGAGCTGTTTTTT. Amino acids: CASSPSVGAIGELFF.

The genes are TRBV28 and TRBJ2-3; maybe TRBD1 (6 bases). Germline lookup yields CDR1 MDHEN and CDR2 SYDVKM. Trimming removed 2 bases at V and 1 base at J, with 10 bases between. The CDR3 has 15 amino acids. CDR3 bases: TGTGCCAGCAGTTTAGCCAGGACAGGCACAGATACGCAGTATTTT. Amino acids: CASSLARTGTDTQYF.

The chain uses TRBV5-1 and TRBJ2-7; weak D call: TRBD2 (5 bases). Trimming removed 4 bases from V and 6 bases from J, with 17 bases in between. Germline CDR1 reads SGHRS; CDR2 reads YFSETQ. CDR3 length equals 14 residues. This CDR3 reads CASSPQPRGGEQYF. The CDR3 DNA reads as TGCGCCAGCAGCCCCCAACCCCGAGGAGGCGAGCAGTACTTC.

The chain employs TRBV6-5 and TRBJ2-7, with 8 bases that match TRBD1. V dropped 6 bases and J dropped 5; count of bases not matched to a gene: 9. Germline V lookup: CDR1 MNHEY, CDR2 SVGAGI. The CDR3 extends over 14 amino acids. Here the CDR3 reads CASSLPGQGDEQYF. In DNA, the CDR3 is TGTGCCAGCAGCCTCCCCGGACAGGGCGACGAGCAGTACTTC.

CDR3: CASSGGANYGYTF. CDR3 coding DNA: TGTGCCAGCAGCGGCGGGGCTAACTATGGCTACACCTTC. The chain has TRBV9 and TRBJ1-2; D remains ambiguous. The V gene's germline CDR1 is SGDLS and CDR2 YYNGEE. The CDR3 spans 13 residues. Deletions cut 3 bases from V and 0 bases from J, with 6 bases between.